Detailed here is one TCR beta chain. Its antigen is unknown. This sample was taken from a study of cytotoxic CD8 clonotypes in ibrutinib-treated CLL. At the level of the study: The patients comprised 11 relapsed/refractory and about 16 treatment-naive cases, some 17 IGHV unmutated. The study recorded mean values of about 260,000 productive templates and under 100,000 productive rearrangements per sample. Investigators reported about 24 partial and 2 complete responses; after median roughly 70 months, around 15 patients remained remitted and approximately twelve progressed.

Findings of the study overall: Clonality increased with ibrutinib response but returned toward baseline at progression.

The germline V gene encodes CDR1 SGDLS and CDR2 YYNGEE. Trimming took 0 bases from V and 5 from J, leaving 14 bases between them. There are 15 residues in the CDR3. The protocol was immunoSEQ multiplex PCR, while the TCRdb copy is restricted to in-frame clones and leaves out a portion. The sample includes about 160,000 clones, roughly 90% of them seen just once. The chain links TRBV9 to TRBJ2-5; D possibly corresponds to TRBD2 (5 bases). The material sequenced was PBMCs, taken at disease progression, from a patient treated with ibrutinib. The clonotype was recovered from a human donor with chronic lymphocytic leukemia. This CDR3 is CASSVGGSVRETQYF. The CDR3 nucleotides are TGTGCCAGCAGCGTAGGAGGGTCTGTGAGGGAGACCCAGTACTTC.